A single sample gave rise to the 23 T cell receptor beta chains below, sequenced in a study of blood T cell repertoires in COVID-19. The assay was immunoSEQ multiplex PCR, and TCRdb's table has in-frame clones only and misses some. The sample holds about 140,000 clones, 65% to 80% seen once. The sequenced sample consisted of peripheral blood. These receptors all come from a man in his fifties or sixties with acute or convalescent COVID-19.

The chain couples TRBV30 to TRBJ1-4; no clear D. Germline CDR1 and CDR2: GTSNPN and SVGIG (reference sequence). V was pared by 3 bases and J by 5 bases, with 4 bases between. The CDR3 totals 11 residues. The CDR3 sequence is CAWSRNEKLFF. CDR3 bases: TGTGCCTGGAGCCGGAATGAAAAACTGTTTTTT.

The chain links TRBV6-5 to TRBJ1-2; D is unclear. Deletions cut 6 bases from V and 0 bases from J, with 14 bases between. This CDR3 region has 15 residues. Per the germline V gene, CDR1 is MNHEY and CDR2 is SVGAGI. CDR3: CASSSRRVTNYGYTF. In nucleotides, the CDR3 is TGTGCCAGCAGCTCAAGGAGGGTGACTAACTATGGCTACACCTTC.

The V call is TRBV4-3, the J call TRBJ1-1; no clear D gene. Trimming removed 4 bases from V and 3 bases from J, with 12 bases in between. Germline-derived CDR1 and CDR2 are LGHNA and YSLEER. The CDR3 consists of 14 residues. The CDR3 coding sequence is TGCGCCAGCAGCCTAAAGCGAGGGCACACTGAAGCTTTCTTT. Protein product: CASSLKRGHTEAFF.

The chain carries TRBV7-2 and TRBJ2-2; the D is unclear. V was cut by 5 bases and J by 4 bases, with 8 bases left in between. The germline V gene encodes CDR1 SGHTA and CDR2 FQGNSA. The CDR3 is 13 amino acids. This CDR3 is CASSPQVTGELFF. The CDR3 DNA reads TGTGCCAGCAGCCCCCAGGTCACCGGGGAGCTGTTTTTT.

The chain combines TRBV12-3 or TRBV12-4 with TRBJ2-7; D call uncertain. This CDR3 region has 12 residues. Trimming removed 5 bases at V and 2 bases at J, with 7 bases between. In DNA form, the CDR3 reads TGTGCCAGCAGTCTGGTAGCCTACGAGCAGTACTTC. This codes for CASSLVAYEQYF.

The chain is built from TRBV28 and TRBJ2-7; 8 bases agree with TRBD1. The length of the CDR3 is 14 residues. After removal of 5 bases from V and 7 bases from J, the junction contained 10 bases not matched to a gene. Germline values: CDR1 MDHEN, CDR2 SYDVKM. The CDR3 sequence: CASSLGQGVREQYF. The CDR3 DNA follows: TGTGCCAGCAGTCTCGGACAGGGCGTTCGAGAGCAGTACTTC.

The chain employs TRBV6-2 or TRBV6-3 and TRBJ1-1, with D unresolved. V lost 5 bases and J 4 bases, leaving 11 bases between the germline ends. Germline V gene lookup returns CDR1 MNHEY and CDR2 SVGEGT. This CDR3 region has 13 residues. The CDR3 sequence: CASSVYEATEAFF. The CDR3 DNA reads TGTGCCAGCAGTGTATACGAGGCCACTGAAGCTTTCTTT.

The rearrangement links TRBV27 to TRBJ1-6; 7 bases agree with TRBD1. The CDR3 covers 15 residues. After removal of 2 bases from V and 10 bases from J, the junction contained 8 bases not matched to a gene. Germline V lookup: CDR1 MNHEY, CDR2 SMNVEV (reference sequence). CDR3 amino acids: CASSLGYRGGSPLHF. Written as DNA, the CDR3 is TGTGCCAGCAGTTTAGGGTACAGGGGAGGATCACCCCTCCACTTT.

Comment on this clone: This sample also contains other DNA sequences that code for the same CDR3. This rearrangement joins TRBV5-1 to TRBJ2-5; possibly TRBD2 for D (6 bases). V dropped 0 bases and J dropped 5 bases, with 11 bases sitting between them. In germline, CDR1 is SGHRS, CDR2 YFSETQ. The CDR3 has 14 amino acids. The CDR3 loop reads CASSLGQGGETQYF. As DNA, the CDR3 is TGCGCCAGCAGCTTGGGGCAGGGAGGCGAGACCCAGTACTTC.

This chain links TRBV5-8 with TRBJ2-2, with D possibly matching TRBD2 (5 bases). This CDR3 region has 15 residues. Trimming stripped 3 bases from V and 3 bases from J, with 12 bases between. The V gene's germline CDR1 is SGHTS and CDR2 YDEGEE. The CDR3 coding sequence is TGTGCCAGCAGCTGGAGAGGGCGCCACACCGGGGAGCTGTTTTTT. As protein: CASSWRGRHTGELFF. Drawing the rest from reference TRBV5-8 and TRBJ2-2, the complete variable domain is EAGVTQSPTHLIKTRGQQATLRCSPISGHTSVYWYQQALGLGLQFLLWYDEGEERNRGNFPPRFSGRQFPNYSSELNVNALELEDSALYLCASSWRGRHTGELFFGEGSRLTVL.

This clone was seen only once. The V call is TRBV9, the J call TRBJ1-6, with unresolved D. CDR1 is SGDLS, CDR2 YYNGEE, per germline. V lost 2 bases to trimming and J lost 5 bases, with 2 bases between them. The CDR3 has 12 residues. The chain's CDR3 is CASSVNNSPLHF. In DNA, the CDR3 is TGTGCCAGCAGCGTTAATAATTCACCCCTCCACTTT.

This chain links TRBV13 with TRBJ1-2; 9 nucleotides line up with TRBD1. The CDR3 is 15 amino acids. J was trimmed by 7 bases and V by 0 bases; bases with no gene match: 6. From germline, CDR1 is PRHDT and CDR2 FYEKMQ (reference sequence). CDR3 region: CASSLGQGAISGYTF. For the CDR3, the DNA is TGTGCCAGCAGCTTAGGACAGGGGGCTATTTCTGGCTACACCTTC.

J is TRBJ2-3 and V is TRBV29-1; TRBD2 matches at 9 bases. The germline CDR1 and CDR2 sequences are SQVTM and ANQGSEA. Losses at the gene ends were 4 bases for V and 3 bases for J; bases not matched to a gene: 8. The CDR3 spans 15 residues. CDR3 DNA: TGCAGCGTTGGAGTAGCGGGAGCTGGAACAGATACGCAGTATTTT. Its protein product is CSVGVAGAGTDTQYF.

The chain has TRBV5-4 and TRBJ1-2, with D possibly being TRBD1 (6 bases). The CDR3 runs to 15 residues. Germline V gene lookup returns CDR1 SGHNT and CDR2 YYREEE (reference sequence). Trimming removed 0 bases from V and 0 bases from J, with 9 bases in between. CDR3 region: CASSLAGVANYGYTF. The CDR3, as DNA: TGTGCCAGCAGCTTGGCAGGGGTAGCTAACTATGGCTACACCTTC.

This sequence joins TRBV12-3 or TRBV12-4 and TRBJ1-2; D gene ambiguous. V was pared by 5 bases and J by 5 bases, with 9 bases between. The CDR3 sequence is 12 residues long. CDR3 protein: CASSQISYGYTF. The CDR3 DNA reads TGTGCCAGCAGTCAGATAAGTTATGGCTACACCTTC.

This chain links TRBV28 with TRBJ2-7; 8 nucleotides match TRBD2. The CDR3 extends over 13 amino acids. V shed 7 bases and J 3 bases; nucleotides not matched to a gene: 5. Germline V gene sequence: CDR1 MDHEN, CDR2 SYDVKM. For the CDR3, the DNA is TGTGCCAGCACGGGGGGGGCTATCTACGAGCAGTACTTC. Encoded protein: CASTGGAIYEQYF.

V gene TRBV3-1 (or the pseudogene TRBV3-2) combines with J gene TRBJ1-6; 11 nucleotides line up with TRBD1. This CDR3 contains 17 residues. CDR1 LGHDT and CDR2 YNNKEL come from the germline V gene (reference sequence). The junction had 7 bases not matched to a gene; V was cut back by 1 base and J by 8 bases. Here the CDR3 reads CASSQGPGTGGYSPLHF. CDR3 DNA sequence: TGTGCCAGCAGCCAAGGCCCTGGGACAGGGGGGTATTCACCCCTCCACTTT.

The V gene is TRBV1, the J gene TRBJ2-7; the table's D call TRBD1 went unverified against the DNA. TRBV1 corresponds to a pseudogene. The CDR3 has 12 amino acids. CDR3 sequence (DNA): TGCACCAGCAGCCCATCCTCCAGAGAGCAGTACTTC. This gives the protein CTSSPSSREQYF.

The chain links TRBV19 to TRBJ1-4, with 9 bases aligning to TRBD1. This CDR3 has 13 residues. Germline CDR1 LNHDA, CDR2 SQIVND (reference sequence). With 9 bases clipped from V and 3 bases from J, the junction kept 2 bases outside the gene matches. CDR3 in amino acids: CASRQGANEKLFF. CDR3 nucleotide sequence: TGTGCCAGCAGACAGGGGGCTAATGAAAAACTGTTTTTT.

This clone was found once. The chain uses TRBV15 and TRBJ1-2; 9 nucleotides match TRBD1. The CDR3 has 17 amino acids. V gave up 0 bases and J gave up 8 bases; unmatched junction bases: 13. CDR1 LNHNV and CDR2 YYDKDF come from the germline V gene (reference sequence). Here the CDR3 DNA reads TGTGCCACCAGCAGAGATCACAGGGGGCTTGAGTCGGGAGGCTACACCTTC. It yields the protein CATSRDHRGLESGGYTF.

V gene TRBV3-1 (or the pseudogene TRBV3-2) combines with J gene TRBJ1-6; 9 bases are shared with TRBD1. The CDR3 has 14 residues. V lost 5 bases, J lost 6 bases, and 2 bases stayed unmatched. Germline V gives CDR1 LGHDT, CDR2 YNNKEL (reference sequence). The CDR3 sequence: CASSEDRGNSPLHF. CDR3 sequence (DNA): TGTGCCAGCAGCGAGGACAGGGGTAATTCACCCCTCCACTTT.

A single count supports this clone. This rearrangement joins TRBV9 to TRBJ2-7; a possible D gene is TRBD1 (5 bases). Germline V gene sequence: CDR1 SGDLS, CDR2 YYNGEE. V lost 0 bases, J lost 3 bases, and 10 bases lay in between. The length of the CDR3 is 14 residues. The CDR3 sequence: CASSVGQGVYEQYF. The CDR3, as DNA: TGTGCCAGCAGCGTAGGGCAGGGTGTCTACGAGCAGTACTTC.

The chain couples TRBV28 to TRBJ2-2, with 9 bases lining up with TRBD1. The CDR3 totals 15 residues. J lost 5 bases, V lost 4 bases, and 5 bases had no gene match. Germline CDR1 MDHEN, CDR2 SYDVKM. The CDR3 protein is CASSSSGTGTGELFF. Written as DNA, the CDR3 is TGTGCCAGCAGTTCGTCCGGGACAGGGACCGGGGAGCTGTTTTTT.